Here is one TCR beta chain with its context. The specificity of this receptor is unknown. There are no base qualities to consult, and no much larger clone falls within one base. This record belongs to a study of T cell responses to AZD1222 COVID-19 vaccine (dated by TCRdb to about 2021). As for the study more broadly: A total of 230 to 250 trial participants underwent TCR sequencing, of whom roughly 210 had received two doses of AZD1222 and approximately 26 had received two doses of the MenACWY control vaccine. Trial participants were enrolled into age subgroups of 18-55, 56-69 and 70-plus years, which contained around 150, 29 and 61 TCR-sequenced participants, respectively. What the work shows at the level of the full study, not this receptor alone: Reportedly, close to half of the unique spike-specific TCRs recognized epitopes lying outside the regions that are mutated in the B.1.351 and B.1.1.7 variants. After two AZD1222 doses, both the breadth and the depth of spike-specific TCRs were significantly higher than at day 0 and than in MenACWY recipients. Participants were mostly white British and included more females than males, and it was suggested by the authors that clonal diversity may have been underestimated. Only five to seven AZD1222 recipients were SARS-CoV-2 seropositive at baseline, limiting conclusions about previously exposed vaccinees. The vaccine-associated CD4 TCRs covered the entire spike protein, and the dominant responses fell in regions 160-218 and 743-854. Because no day 14 peak-response samples were available, the repertoires could be characterized only after the peak T cell response. In the small 56-69-year group, the increase in depth fell short of significance, most likely because of low power.

The CDR3 holds 13 amino acids from the cysteine to the phenylalanine. Only the CDR3 DNA is retained, 39 bases long and in frame from the first base. In the germline V gene (reference sequence), CDR1 corresponds to LNHDA and CDR2 to SQIVND. At the junction V is shortened by 5 bases and J by 2 bases, with 9 bases in between. The meaning of the sample's time point label: about 28 days (+/-7) after the second vaccine dose. Because spike-specific TCR depth and breadth did not differ between the two schedules, AZD1222 recipients who got a second dose at roughly 4 weeks were pooled with those who got a second dose at roughly 12 weeks. Vaccinee samples were obtained from the UK trials COV001 and COV002, which included a single-blind randomized controlled phase 2/3 trial of AZD1222 (ChAdOx1 nCoV-19) in healthy adults. For TCRbeta chain sequencing, PBMC samples were collected from trial participants at day 0 and at day 28 after the second dose.

The CDR3 regions of human TCRbeta chains were analyzed by immunosequencing. The published analysis was carried out like this. TCRs in the repertoires were compared against a reference library of SARS-CoV-2-specific TCRs that had been generated with the MIRA antigen-specificity platform. Breadth meant the fraction of unique TCRs that were SARS-CoV-2-associated, whereas depth meant the fraction of total T cells that were SARS-CoV-2-associated. Using the MIRA data, every spike-specific TCR was mapped to the spike region that the TCR reacted to and assigned to either a CD4 or a CD8 class. Log10-transformed breadth and depth values were compared by one-way ANOVA with Sidak's multiple comparisons tests. Sourced from immuneACCESS, this table was stored by TCRdb with only in-frame sequences that have V and J called. A share of the clones is absent; for the studies checked, an unresolved V gene accounts for under half, and the remainder has no known explanation. V, J and clone size were drawn from that table, and D and trimming were deduced from the DNA. In this sample the table shows approximately 140,000 clones, around 94% of which occur a single time. Jointly, the top ten make up 9.3% of the sample.

This sequence originates from an adult who received the AZD1222 COVID-19 vaccine. The chain links TRBV19 with TRBJ2-5; the D gene cannot be resolved reliably. The source was peripheral blood, collected 28 days after the second AZD1222 dose. The DNA reads TGTGCCAGTAGTTCGGGCGATCAAGAGACCCAGTACTTC. Its coded protein is CASSSGDQETQYF. The CDR3, completed at both ends by the reference TRBV19 and TRBJ2-5 genes, gives the full variable domain DGGITQSPKYLFRKEGQNVTLSCEQNLNHDAMYWYRQDPGQGLRLIYYSQIVNDFQKGDIAEGYSVSREKKESFPLTVTSAQKNPTAFYLCASSSGDQETQYFGPGTRLLVL.